This T cell receptor beta chain was retrieved from a study of T cell changes during pregnancy in multiple sclerosis. Clones were sequenced by immunoSEQ multiplex PCR, and TCRdb holds only the in-frame ones, with some missing. The data contain 75,000 to 90,000 clones, around 90% of them singletons. V gave up 3 bases and J gave up 2 bases; unmatched junction bases: 12. The germline V gene encodes CDR1 SGDLS and CDR2 YYNGEE. The CDR3 sequence is 18 residues long. This clonotype was obtained from a female donor in good health, serving as a control in a pregnancy study. Some clones in this sample may be carry-over from other donors' samples. This material consisted of PBMCs, taken in the first trimester of pregnancy. The J gene is TRBJ2-3, the V gene TRBV9, with 10 bases identical to TRBD2. CDR3 bases: TGTGCCAGCAGCGCGCCGACCCGTACTAGCGGGAACACAGATACGCAGTATTTT. Translation gives CASSAPTRTSGNTDTQYF.